The next 21 T cell receptor beta chains were all read from a single sample in a study of T cells in Graves' hyperthyroidism and ophthalmopathy. Researchers took RNA transcripts and amplified the TCR beta CDR3 regions from them. First-round RT-PCR of the TCR CDR3 relied on the HTBI primer set. TCRdb re-derived calls from the multiplex PCR reads in MiXCR, one entry per CDR3 protein. The repertoire includes approximately 400,000 distinct CDR3 sequences, approximately 15% of them detected once, and approximately 11% sits in the top ten. The sample comprised blood. These receptors were obtained from a woman aged 55 to 70 with Graves' hyperthyroidism.

This clonotype was counted between two and nine times. The V and J genes are TRBV29-1 and TRBJ2-3; D is possibly TRBD1 (6 bases). V lost 0 bases and J lost 9, with 19 bases in between. This CDR3 is built from 15 residues. Germline values: CDR1 SQVTM, CDR2 ANQGSEA. Written as DNA, the CDR3 is TGCAGCGTTGAAGATTTGGCGGTCAGGGGTGGCACGCAGTATTTT. Protein product: CSVEDLAVRGGTQYF.

This clonotype was counted between two and nine times. V usage is TRBV9 and J usage is TRBJ2-1; TRBD2 matches 14 bases. Germline V gives CDR1 SGDLS, CDR2 YYNGEE. CDR3 length equals 17 residues. V lost 3 bases, J lost 7 bases, and 9 bases stayed unmatched. CDR3 coding DNA: TGTGCCAGCAGCGAGCACTCCGGGACTAGCGGGAGAAATGAGCAGTTCTTC. Translation gives CASSEHSGTSGRNEQFF.

This clonotype has just a few counts. The genes are TRBV18 and TRBJ2-2; 9 bases fit TRBD1. Germline V gene sequence: CDR1 KGHSH, CDR2 LQKENI. The CDR3 spans 15 residues. Germline trimming cut 4 bases from V and 4 bases from J; bases unmatched to any gene: 4. CDR3 nucleotide sequence: TGTGCCAGCTCACAGACAGGGGGAAGCACCGGGGAGCTGTTTTTT. Its translation is CASSQTGGSTGELFF. Full variable domain (missing parts from reference TRBV18 and TRBJ2-2): NAGVMQNPRHLVRRRGQEARLRCSPMKGHSHVYWYRQLPEEGLKFMVYLQKENIIDESGMPKERFSAEFPKEGPSILRIQQVVRGDSAAYFCASSQTGGSTGELFFGEGSRLTVL.

The table lists this clonotype with many counts. The chain is built from TRBV6-1 and TRBJ2-5; D tentatively reads TRBD1 or TRBD2 (5 bases each). Germline V gene data show CDR1 as MNHNS and CDR2 as SASEGT. The V gene lost 8 bases and the J gene lost 7 bases, with 20 bases spanning the gap. The CDR3 loop spans 14 amino acids. The CDR3 region has the DNA TGTGCCAGCGGCGGACCGGGACCCCGGGGGACCCAGTACTTC. Translation gives CASGGPGPRGTQYF.

The table lists this clonotype with many counts. This chain links TRBV12-3 or TRBV12-4 with TRBJ2-3; TRBD2 matches at 9 bases. This CDR3 has 16 residues. V shed 6 bases and J 4 bases; nucleotides not matched to a gene: 11. The CDR3 reads CASSWRASGVSDTQYF. CDR3 DNA: TGTGCCAGCAGCTGGCGGGCTAGCGGGGTATCAGATACGCAGTATTTT.

This clonotype was counted at least ten times. The chain couples TRBV7-3 to TRBJ2-7; 9 bases map to TRBD2. The CDR3 runs 15 residues. Germline V lookup: CDR1 SGHTA, CDR2 FQGTGA. J gave up 6 bases and V 2 bases, and 8 bases lay outside the gene matches. The CDR3 coding sequence is TGTGCCAGCAGCTTAGGGGCTAGCGGGATCTCCGAGCAGTACTTC. This codes for CASSLGASGISEQYF.

The chain links TRBV15 to TRBJ2-1; D gene uncertain. Trimming left V 2 bases short and J 5 bases short, with 10 bases between. Germline V gene sequence: CDR1 LNHNV, CDR2 YYDKDF (reference sequence). The CDR3 covers 14 residues. This chain's CDR3 is CATSRPKQDNEQFF. The CDR3 nucleotides are TGTGCCACCAGCAGACCCAAACAAGACAATGAGCAGTTCTTC.

This clonotype was seen many times. This chain joins TRBV12-3 or TRBV12-4 and TRBJ2-3; D gene unclear. Between the trimmed V and J ends, which lost 3 bases and 8 bases, there was a span of 9 bases. The CDR3 covers 12 residues. CDR3 sequence reads: CASSFGPGTQYF. The DNA of the CDR3 is TGTGCCAGCAGTTTTGGTCCTGGTACGCAGTATTTT.

This chain links TRBV30 with TRBJ2-7; D is possibly TRBD1 (6 bases). The CDR3 sequence is 15 residues long. CDR1 and CDR2 from the germline V gene are GTSNPN and SVGIG (reference sequence). V was shortened by 3 bases and J by 0 bases, with 15 bases between the two germline ends. CDR3 sequence: CAWRGGSGVSYEQYF. In DNA, the CDR3 is TGTGCCTGGAGGGGTGGGTCAGGGGTCTCCTACGAGCAGTACTTC. Variable domain in full (rest from reference TRBV30 and TRBJ2-7): SQTIHQWPATLVQPVGSPLSLECTVEGTSNPNLYWYRQAAGRGLQLLFYSVGIGQISSEVPQNLSASRPQDRQFILSSKKLLLSDSGFYLCAWRGGSGVSYEQYFGPGTRLTVT.

This chain links TRBV10-3 with TRBJ1-4, with unresolved D. CDR3 length: 12 residues. Deletions cut 6 bases from V and 5 bases from J, with 7 bases between. The V gene's germline CDR1 is ENHRY and CDR2 SYGVKD. In DNA form, the CDR3 reads TGTGCCATCAGGGCCTCCAATGAAAAACTGTTTTTT. Translated: CAIRASNEKLFF.

In this sample, this clonotype turned up many times. The chain recombines TRBV29-1 with TRBJ2-3, with 12 bases matching TRBD2. Germline V lookup: CDR1 SQVTM, CDR2 ANQGSEA. This CDR3 spans 16 amino acids. The V gene end was trimmed by 2 bases and the J gene end by 1 base; junction bases not matched to a gene: 4. CDR3 protein: CSVELAGGRRTDTQYF. The CDR3 DNA is TGCAGCGTTGAACTAGCGGGAGGGCGTCGCACAGATACGCAGTATTTT.

At least ten counts were recorded for this clonotype. V gene TRBV5-1 combines with J gene TRBJ2-3; TRBD2 agrees at 12 bases. V trimming: 5 bases; J trimming: 0 bases; junction bases outside the gene matches: 7. This CDR3 region has 17 residues. Germline assignment: CDR1 SGHRS and CDR2 YFSETQ. Written as DNA, the CDR3 is TGCGCCAGCAGTTTGATGGGGACTAGCGGGAGCACAGATACGCAGTATTTT. Protein: CASSLMGTSGSTDTQYF. The complete variable domain, with remaining parts taken from reference TRBV5-1 and TRBJ2-3, reads KAGVTQTPRYLIKTRGQQVTLSCSPISGHRSVSWYQQTPGQGLQFLFEYFSETQRNKGNFPGRFSGRQFSNSRSEMNVSTLELGDSALYLCASSLMGTSGSTDTQYFGPGTRLTVL.

This clonotype was seen repeatedly, ten times or more. The genes are TRBV11-2 and TRBJ2-7, with 8 bases that match TRBD1. The length of the CDR3 is 15 residues. Losses at the gene ends were 1 base for V and 3 bases for J; bases not matched to a gene: 5. Germline V gene data show CDR1 as SGHAT and CDR2 as FQNNGV. Written as DNA, the CDR3 is TGTGCCAGCAGCTTAGCCCAGGGACAGGTCTACGAGCAGTACTTC. It codes for CASSLAQGQVYEQYF.

The table lists this clonotype with a few counts. The V call is TRBV19, the J call TRBJ1-2, with 8 bases aligning to TRBD1. This CDR3 has 18 amino acids. Germline loops: CDR1 LNHDA, CDR2 SQIVND (reference sequence). Trimming at V came to 2 bases and at J to 0 bases, leaving 11 bases not matched to a gene. CDR3 nucleotides: TGTGCCAGTAGTATAATGACAGGGGATTCTCCCTCTAACTATGGCTACACCTTC. Its protein is CASSIMTGDSPSNYGYTF.

This clonotype was detected ten times or more. This rearrangement joins TRBV10-3 to TRBJ1-2; TRBD1 is a possible D gene (5 bases). The CDR3 length is 14 residues. Germline V gene sequence: CDR1 ENHRY, CDR2 SYGVKD. V was shortened by 3 bases and J by 2 bases, with 10 bases between the two germline ends. The CDR3 loop reads CAISDSRDNYGYTF. The CDR3, as DNA: TGTGCCATCAGTGACAGTCGGGACAACTATGGCTACACCTTC.

This clonotype was picked up many times. This chain uses TRBV6-6 with TRBJ2-5, with D uncertain. The CDR3 covers 14 residues. Trimming took 0 bases from V and 2 from J, leaving 7 bases between them. In germline, CDR1 is MNHNY, CDR2 SVGAGI (reference sequence). The chain's CDR3 is CASSYSILQETQYF. In nucleotides, the CDR3 is TGTGCCAGCAGTTACTCGATTCTGCAAGAGACCCAGTACTTC.

This clonotype was picked up a small number of times. This sequence joins TRBV4-1 and TRBJ2-5, with 9 bases that match TRBD2. Losses at the gene ends were 4 bases for V and 3 bases for J; bases not matched to a gene: 9. CDR1 is MGHRA and CDR2 is YSYEKL in the germline V gene. The CDR3 is 16 residues long. CDR3 in DNA: TGCGCCAGCAGCCGCTACTCCGCTAGCGGGAAAGAGACCCAGTACTTC. Translation gives CASSRYSASGKETQYF.

V usage is TRBV20-1 and J usage is TRBJ2-2; TRBD1 aligns across 11 bases. The CDR3 sequence is 17 residues long. Germline-derived CDR1 and CDR2 are DFQATT and SNEGSKA (reference sequence). V dropped 3 bases and J dropped 2; count of bases not matched to a gene: 8. CDR3: CSARGGTGGSNTGELFF. CDR3 nucleotide sequence: TGCAGTGCTAGGGGCGGGACAGGGGGTTCCAACACCGGGGAGCTGTTTTTT.

This clonotype occurred a few times. V usage is TRBV3-1 and J usage is TRBJ2-5; D may be TRBD1 or TRBD2 (6 bases each). The V end was cut by 4 bases, the J end by 1 base, with 13 bases between. This CDR3 is built from 15 residues. CDR1 and CDR2 (germline): LGHDT, YNNKEL (reference sequence). This CDR3 is CASSPNEGGQETQYF. CDR3 in DNA: TGTGCCAGCAGCCCCAACGAGGGGGGCCAAGAGACCCAGTACTTC.

This chain connects TRBV12-3 or TRBV12-4 to TRBJ2-4; D is perhaps TRBD1 (6 bases). This CDR3 region has 13 residues. Trimming cost V 3 bases and J 5 bases, with 8 bases left between them. The CDR3 DNA is TGTGCCAGCAGTTTTTCAGGGGAAAACATTCAGTACTTC. It encodes CASSFSGENIQYF.

This clonotype was seen ten or more times. This sequence joins TRBV14 and TRBJ2-5, with D hard to call. Germline V CDR1 and CDR2: SGHDN, FVKESK. The CDR3 is 13 residues long. Trimming left V 5 bases short and J 7 bases short, with 14 bases between. CDR3 residues: CASSSGPAGTQYF. The DNA for the CDR3 is TGTGCCAGCAGCTCCGGGCCAGCCGGGACCCAGTACTTC.